These 5 T cell receptor beta chains were sequenced from one sample in a study of shared clonotypes between healthy human individuals. The assay was immunoSEQ multiplex PCR, and TCRdb's table has in-frame clones only and misses some. The sample lists about 610,000 clones, almost 97% occurring once. What was sequenced was naive CD4+ T cells sorted from blood. Subset reported: CD45RA+ positively selected. The receptors stem from a woman aged 25-40 years in good health.

The genes are TRBV11-2 and TRBJ2-1; D call uncertain. The length of the CDR3 is 16 residues. V was shortened by 5 bases and J by 1 base, with 15 bases between the two germline ends. The germline V gene has CDR1 SGHAT and CDR2 FQNNGV. The CDR3 DNA reads as TGTGCCAGCAGCCCGAGGTCGGCGGCGTCCTACAATGAGCAGTTCTTC. Its protein is CASSPRSAASYNEQFF.

This clone was seen once. J is TRBJ2-1 and V is TRBV11-3; D is perhaps TRBD1 (6 bases). The V gene lost 5 bases and the J gene lost 9 bases, with 14 bases spanning the gap. The germline V gene encodes CDR1 SGHNT and CDR2 YENEEA. The CDR3 totals 13 residues. CDR3 DNA: TGTGCCAGCAGCCCCAGGGGCGGCGCTGAGCAGTTCTTC. As protein: CASSPRGGAEQFF.

This chain joins TRBV27 and TRBJ2-2; 15 bases fit TRBD2. V lost 7 bases and J lost 10; bases outside the gene matches: 7. Germline CDR1 is MNHEY and CDR2 is SMNVEV (reference sequence). This CDR3 contains 15 residues. As DNA, the CDR3 is TGTGCCAGCAAAGGACTAGCGGGAGGGGAGGAGGAGCTGTTTTTT. Translating gives CASKGLAGGEEELFF.

The chain carries TRBV4-2 and TRBJ1-3; D is uncertain. There are 13 residues in the CDR3. Trimming left V 2 bases short and J 4 bases short, with 6 bases between. Per the germline V gene, CDR1 is LGHNA and CDR2 is YNFKEQ. The CDR3 loop reads CASSQRTGNTIYF. In nucleotides, the CDR3 is TGTGCCAGCAGCCAAAGGACGGGAAACACCATATATTTT.

The chain combines TRBV4-1 with TRBJ2-3; D unclear. Deletions cut 1 base from V and 0 bases from J, with 14 bases between. Looked up from germline, CDR1 is MGHRA and CDR2 is YSYEKL. This CDR3 region has 17 residues. CDR3 amino acids: CASSQVSGYISTDTQYF. The CDR3 DNA reads TGCGCCAGCAGCCAAGTCTCCGGCTACATTAGCACAGATACGCAGTATTTT.